The text below deals with one TCR beta chain. Its antigen is not identified. The read stops 3 residues short of the end of the CDR3; the missing end is completed from the germline J gene. The sample originates from a study of T cells in women clearing cervical HPV infection. Study-level background: Only a few women had HLA typing results available.

Some clones are missing from TCRdb's copy, which holds only in-frame ones; the method was immunoSEQ multiplex PCR. The listing contains about 39,000 clones. Study-wide findings and caveats: It is unknown whether associations predate infection; no effector/memory or HPV-specific sorting. Richness differences could reflect unmeasured T-cell content per sample.

The CDR3 has 12 amino acids. Germline V gives CDR1 SEHNR, CDR2 FQNEAQ (reference sequence). The sequenced sample consisted of blood buffy coat. This TCR derives from a woman between 18 and 70 years old with a cervical HPV16 infection that either progressed to CIN3+ or cleared (not recorded which). The rearrangement uses TRBV7-9 and TRBJ1-2, with 7 nucleotides matching TRBD1. CDR3 amino acids: CAGSQGPDTYTF. The CDR3 bases that were read are TGTGCCGGCTCACAGGGGCCAGATACC.